This T cell receptor (beta chain) originates from a study of cytomegalovirus exposure and HLA in healthy donors. Study-level findings and limits: With high specificity and sensitivity, the classifier reportedly diagnosed cytomegalovirus status. The study put under 200 TCR beta chains on its list as cytomegalovirus-associated. Rare TCR sequences dominated, though some public TCRs recurred in many donors.

Concerning this clone: No antigen is known for it.

There are 13 residues in the CDR3. CDR1 is SNHLY and CDR2 is FYNNEI in the germline V gene. Trimming removed 6 bases at V and 3 bases at J, with 10 bases between. This table comes from immunoSEQ multiplex PCR, and its TCRdb copy is limited to in-frame clones, with some not included. The sample includes 110,000 or so clones, 80% to 90% of them seen just once. V is TRBV2 and J is TRBJ2-3, with unresolved D. Sequenced: PBMCs. This sequence was found in a man between 18 and 35 years old in good health and CMV-seropositive. CDR3: CASSAEATDTQYF. As DNA, the CDR3 is TGTGCCAGCAGCGCCGAGGCAACAGATACGCAGTATTTT. Complete variable domain (other parts from reference TRBV2 and TRBJ2-3): EPEVTQTPSHQVTQMGQEVILRCVPISNHLYFYWYRQILGQKVEFLVSFYNNEISEKSEIFDDQFSVERPDGSNFTLKIRSTKLEDSAMYFCASSAEATDTQYFGPGTRLTVL.